Listed here is a single T cell receptor (beta chain). Its antigen remains unidentified. V lost 8 bases, J lost 7 bases, and 17 bases lay in between. This CDR3 is 13 amino acids long. The germline V gene has CDR1 SGHNT and CDR2 YENEEA. The sample comes from a study of cytomegalovirus exposure and HLA in healthy donors. Study-wide points: Later analysis suggested most CMV-associated TCR beta chains were HLA-restricted.

The PCR used 60 Vbeta and 13 Jbeta primers. Per the authors' pipeline: An analysis performed later counted 60 million to 90 million unique TCR beta chains (approximately 10 million of them shared). Libraries were prepared by immunoSEQ multiplex PCR; TCRdb keeps only in-frame clonotypes and omits some of them. The D gene and trimming were derived from the DNA, and the V and J assignments and clone size from that table. The table records roughly 54,000 clones, 70% of them present only once. Sequences were obtained from PBMCs. V usage is TRBV11-3 and J usage is TRBJ1-2, with a tentative D call TRBD1 (6 bases). The TCR comes from a woman in her fifties or sixties in good health and CMV-seropositive. The CDR3 DNA follows: TGTGCCAGCGTAGAACAGGGTATCGGTGGCTACACCTTC. Its translation: CASVEQGIGGYTF.